One sample yielded the 26 T cell receptor beta chains listed below, sequenced in a study of T cells in Graves' hyperthyroidism and ophthalmopathy. Researchers took RNA transcripts and amplified the TCR beta CDR3 regions from them. TCR CDR3 underwent first-round RT-PCR with the HTBI primer set. Using its own MiXCR run on the multiplex PCR reads, TCRdb lists one record per CDR3 protein. The table shows hundreds of thousands of distinct CDR3 sequences, with 13% to 15% occurring only once. Sequencing was performed on blood. These receptor sequences come from a woman aged 50 to 65 with Graves' ophthalmopathy.

This clonotype has a handful of counts. This chain connects TRBV4-1 to TRBJ2-3, with 12 bases identical to TRBD1. This CDR3 comprises 15 residues. J lost 4 bases, V lost 6 bases, and 5 bases had no gene match. Germline CDR1 is MGHRA and CDR2 is YSYEKL. Here the CDR3 reads CASRPGQGASDTQYF. As DNA, the CDR3 is TGCGCCAGCAGACCGGGACAGGGGGCTTCAGATACGCAGTATTTT.

The rearrangement joins TRBV25-1 to TRBJ2-6; D gene unclear. This CDR3 region has 16 residues. The germline V and J ends were trimmed by 0 bases and 0 bases, with 6 bases remaining between them. The germline V gene encodes CDR1 MGHDK and CDR2 SYGVNS. The CDR3 nucleotides are TGTGCCAGCAGTGAATATGGCGGCTCTGGGGCCAACGTCCTGACTTTC. It encodes CASSEYGGSGANVLTF.

This clonotype was counted a few times. The chain uses TRBV9 and TRBJ2-1; D possibly matches TRBD1 or TRBD2 (5 bases each). The CDR3 is 17 amino acids. CDR1 is SGDLS, CDR2 YYNGEE, per germline. Trimming pared 3 bases from V and 5 bases from J, leaving 21 bases between. This CDR3 is CASSASWDVGANNEQFF. DNA for the CDR3: TGTGCCAGCAGCGCATCCTGGGACGTCGGCGCAAACAATGAGCAGTTCTTC.

This clonotype was observed many times. The rearrangement uses TRBV20-1 and TRBJ1-1, with TRBD1 as a possible D gene (5 bases). The germline V gene encodes CDR1 DFQATT and CDR2 SNEGSKA (reference sequence). The CDR3 sequence is 14 residues long. The ends were cut back, 3 bases at V and 6 bases at J, with 17 bases in the middle. The CDR3 region has the DNA TGCAGTGCTAGCTGGGCGGGGCGACCCCCTGAAGCTTTCTTT. Translated, it gives CSASWAGRPPEAFF.

This clonotype was counted only a few times. This chain joins TRBV4-1 and TRBJ2-3; 9 nucleotides line up with TRBD1. Losses at the gene ends were 0 bases for V and 3 bases for J; bases not matched to a gene: 10. CDR3 length: 18 amino acids. Germline CDR1 reads MGHRA; CDR2 reads YSYEKL. The CDR3 DNA is TGCGCCAGCAGCCAAGATCCGCGCTTAGGGACAGGGACAGATACGCAGTATTTT. Its translation is CASSQDPRLGTGTDTQYF.

This clonotype was detected ten times or more. The chain is built from TRBV6-2 or TRBV6-3 and TRBJ1-1; 10 positions agree with TRBD1. Germline V gives CDR1 MNHEY, CDR2 SVGEGT. The CDR3 is made up of 16 amino acids. V was clipped by 5 bases and J by 3 bases; unmatched bases: 9. The CDR3 coding sequence is TGTGCCAGCAGTGGGGGACAGGGGACGTTGGACACTGAAGCTTTCTTT. Its protein product is CASSGGQGTLDTEAFF.

The chain links TRBV5-1 to TRBJ2-1; no clear D. Trimming took 2 bases from V and 6 from J, leaving 9 bases between them. The CDR3 spans 13 residues. Germline V CDR1 and CDR2: SGHRS, YFSETQ. CDR3 sequence: CASSLLPSNEQFF. CDR3 coding DNA: TGCGCCAGCAGCTTACTGCCCAGCAATGAGCAGTTCTTC.

This clonotype has at least ten counts. The chain employs TRBV27 and TRBJ1-6; TRBD1 matches at 8 bases. CDR1 and CDR2 from the germline V gene are MNHEY and SMNVEV (reference sequence). Trimming removed 6 bases from V and 7 bases from J; junction bases left unmatched: 2. This CDR3 is 13 amino acids long. CDR3: CASRGTGNSPLHF. The CDR3 nucleotides are TGTGCCAGCAGGGGGACAGGAAATTCACCCCTCCACTTT.

This clonotype was detected only a few times. This sequence joins TRBV6-1 and TRBJ1-2; D not resolved. The germline V gene encodes CDR1 MNHNS and CDR2 SASEGT. The V and J ends lost 5 bases and 4 bases respectively, with 17 bases between them. The CDR3 is made up of 15 amino acids. In nucleotides, the CDR3 is TGTGCCAGCAGTCAACAAGCCCCGGGTTCCTATGGCTACACCTTC. It translates to CASSQQAPGSYGYTF.

This clonotype was detected ten times or more. The junction does not match germline at one end; this may be a read error. The genes are TRBV2 and TRBJ2-5, with 7 bases lining up with TRBD2. The CDR3 totals 14 residues. The germline CDR1 and CDR2 sequences are SNHLY and FYNNEI. The CDR3 nucleotides are TGTGCCAGCGGTGAAGGTCTAGCGGTAGAGACCCAGTACTTC. Translation gives CASGEGLAVETQYF.

This clonotype was observed at least ten times. The chain has TRBV9 and TRBJ2-1; TRBD2 might be the D (5 bases). Deletions cut 5 bases from V and 10 bases from J, with 10 bases between. The CDR3 totals 11 residues. Germline lookup yields CDR1 SGDLS and CDR2 YYNGEE. The CDR3 DNA sequence: TGTGCCAGCAGACGGGGTGACGAGCAGTTCTTC. Residues: CASRRGDEQFF. Using reference TRBV9 and TRBJ2-1 for the parts outside the CDR3, the full variable domain is DSGVTQTPKHLITATGQRVTLRCSPRSGDLSVYWYQQSLDQGLQFLIQYYNGEERAKGNILERFSAQQFPDLHSELNLSSLELGDSALYFCASRRGDEQFFGPGTRLTVL.

The chain carries TRBV6-2 or TRBV6-3 and TRBJ1-2, with a possible D match to TRBD1 (6 bases). Germline values: CDR1 MNHEY, CDR2 SVGEGT. V was trimmed by 2 bases and J by 1 base, leaving 11 bases between them. This CDR3 is built from 15 residues. CDR3 sequence: CASSYGRGNNYGYTF. The CDR3 DNA is TGTGCCAGCAGTTACGGCAGGGGAAATAACTATGGCTACACCTTC.

In this sample, this clonotype turned up a few times. V and J are TRBV7-3 and TRBJ1-2; the D is unclear. The germline V gene encodes CDR1 SGHTA and CDR2 FQGTGA. CDR3 length: 17 amino acids. V lost 5 bases and J 3 bases, leaving 22 bases between the germline ends. The CDR3 protein is CASSVTWVGRRDYGYTF. Here the CDR3 DNA reads TGTGCCAGCAGCGTTACCTGGGTAGGAAGGAGGGACTATGGCTACACCTTC.

This clonotype was counted at least ten times. The chain carries TRBV7-6 and TRBJ2-7, with 8 bases lining up with TRBD2. CDR1 is SGHVS and CDR2 is FNYEAQ in the germline V gene. With V trimmed by 1 base and J by 6 bases, 5 bases remained unmatched. This CDR3 has 14 residues. The CDR3 bases are TGTGCCAGCAGCTTAGTTAGCGGGACTGGCGAGCAGTACTTC. It is translated as CASSLVSGTGEQYF.

About this clonotype: A much larger clone is a single base away; this may be a read error. The chain carries TRBV20-1 and TRBJ2-1; 7 bases are shared with TRBD2. The CDR3 runs 16 residues. The germline V gene has CDR1 DFQATT and CDR2 SNEGSKA (reference sequence). The V and J ends lost 0 bases and 7 bases, in that order; junction bases with no gene match: 12. CDR3 coding DNA: TGCAGTGCTAGAGATCCGGACGGGAGGCGGTTGAATGAGCAGTTCTTC. It translates to CSARDPDGRRLNEQFF.

The chain uses TRBV6-4 and TRBJ2-5; a weak D match, TRBD1 (5 bases). The CDR3 loop spans 14 amino acids. Germline lookup yields CDR1 MRHNA and CDR2 SNTAGT. Trimming cost V 5 bases and J 2 bases, with 12 bases left between them. CDR3 DNA: TGTGCCAGCAGTTACTTTCAGGGACAAGAGACCCAGTACTTC. This translates into CASSYFQGQETQYF.

This clonotype was recorded at least ten times. The chain is built from TRBV7-2 and TRBJ2-7; D is unclear. Germline-derived CDR1 and CDR2 are SGHTA and FQGNSA. The CDR3 length is 12 residues. Trimming pared 1 base from V and 5 bases from J, leaving 6 bases between. The CDR3 coding sequence is TGTGCCAGCAGCTTAGGCACCCACGAGCAGTACTTC. It yields the protein CASSLGTHEQYF.

This clonotype occurred many times. The V and J genes are TRBV3-2 and TRBJ2-1; no check of the table's D call, TRBD2, against the DNA was made. TRBV3-2 is a known pseudogene. The CDR3 sequence is 16 residues long. The CDR3 region is CASSQDRAGLINEQFF. CDR3 bases: TGTGCCAGCAGCCAAGATCGAGCGGGCCTTATCAATGAGCAGTTCTTC.

V and J are TRBV5-1 and TRBJ1-4; D is ambiguous. The germline V gene has CDR1 SGHRS and CDR2 YFSETQ. The CDR3 extends over 18 amino acids. V lost 4 bases and J lost 0, with 19 bases in between. The CDR3 sequence is CASSPLPFGTSTNEKLFF. In DNA form, the CDR3 reads TGCGCCAGCAGCCCCCTACCGTTTGGTACCTCAACTAATGAAAAACTGTTTTTT.

This clonotype has ten or more counts. The chain joins TRBV7-6 to TRBJ2-5, with TRBD1 matching over 7 bases. CDR1 and CDR2 from the germline V gene are SGHVS and FNYEAQ. This CDR3 contains 16 residues. V lost 4 bases and J lost 3; bases outside the gene matches: 11. CDR3 nucleotides: TGTGCCAGCAGCTCCCAGACAGGGTGGGTGAAAGAGACCCAGTACTTC. Encoded protein: CASSSQTGWVKETQYF. Drawing the rest from reference TRBV7-6 and TRBJ2-5, the complete variable domain is GAGVSQSPRYKVTKRGQDVALRCDPISGHVSLYWYRQALGQGPEFLTYFNYEAQQDKSGLPNDRFSAERPEGSISTLTIQRTEQRDSAMYRCASSSQTGWVKETQYFGPGTRLLVL.

The sample holds many counts of this clonotype. The J gene is TRBJ2-3, the V gene TRBV28, with a possible D match to TRBD1 (5 bases). The CDR3 has 15 amino acids. Germline CDR1 is MDHEN and CDR2 is SYDVKM. V lost 8 bases and J lost 6, with 21 bases in between. The CDR3 bases are TGTGCCAGCGGTTCGATCGGGCAGGGTATGGATACGCAGTATTTT. It yields the protein CASGSIGQGMDTQYF. Complete variable domain (other parts from reference TRBV28 and TRBJ2-3): DVKVTQSSRYLVKRTGEKVFLECVQDMDHENMFWYRQDPGLGLRLIYFSYDVKMKEKGDIPEGYSVSREKKERFSLILESASTNQTSMYLCASGSIGQGMDTQYFGPGTRLTVL.

This clonotype was counted only a few times. This sequence joins TRBV20-1 and TRBJ1-2; D is possibly TRBD1 (5 bases). From germline, CDR1 is DFQATT and CDR2 SNEGSKA (reference sequence). CDR3 length equals 15 residues. V dropped 6 bases and J dropped 0 bases, with 17 bases sitting between them. For the CDR3, the DNA is TGCAGTGCCCCGAATGGGGGGAGAACTAACTATGGCTACACCTTC. As protein: CSAPNGGRTNYGYTF.

The table lists this clonotype with many counts. V usage is TRBV6-6 and J usage is TRBJ2-5; TRBD2 matches 10 bases. Losses at the gene ends were 0 bases for V and 3 bases for J; bases not matched to a gene: 4. From germline, CDR1 is MNHNY and CDR2 SVGAGI (reference sequence). The CDR3 sequence is 16 residues long. Here the CDR3 DNA reads TGTGCCAGCAGTTACTCGACCCTAGCGGGAGAAGAGACCCAGTACTTC. It translates to CASSYSTLAGEETQYF.

This clonotype was seen ten or more times. At one end the junction does not follow the germline gene, possibly because of a read error. V gene TRBV7-2 combines with J gene TRBJ2-5; TRBD2 agrees at 11 bases. There are 15 residues in the CDR3. Germline CDR1 SGHTA, CDR2 FQGNSA. The CDR3: CASSLAGGMGETQYF. The CDR3 region has the DNA TGTGCCAGCAGTTTAGCGGGAGGGATGGGAGAGACCCAGTACTTC.

The chain has TRBV14 and TRBJ2-1; TRBD2 aligns across 8 bases. CDR1 and CDR2 (germline): SGHDN, FVKESK. The length of the CDR3 is 15 residues. The ends lost 4 bases at V and 8 bases at J; junction bases unmatched: 10. This chain's CDR3 is CASSPSGSLLYEQFF. In nucleotides, the CDR3 is TGTGCCAGCAGCCCAAGCGGGAGCCTCCTTTATGAGCAGTTCTTC.

This clonotype has just a few counts. The CDR3 spells CSAPNQGRDEKLFF. The CDR3 DNA reads as TGCAGTGCTCCCAACCAAGGGAGGGATGAAAAACTGTTTTTT. The chain recombines TRBV20-1 with TRBJ1-4; D unclear. The V end was cut by 5 bases, the J end by 6 bases, with 16 bases between. This CDR3 spans 14 amino acids. The germline CDR1 and CDR2 sequences are DFQATT and SNEGSKA (reference sequence).